What follows is one TCR beta chain and its context. The repertoire was sequenced with immunoSEQ multiplex PCR; TCRdb's copy has only in-frame clones and lacks some. The table lists tens of thousands of clones, roughly 80% of them singletons. The data belong to a study of OX40 agonist ivuxolimab in advanced cancers. The wider study: Partial responses were achieved by three patients, one with hepatocellular carcinoma and two with cutaneous melanoma.

This CDR3 has 15 residues. Trimming shortened V by 4 bases and J by 5 bases, and 20 bases separated the two germline ends. Germline CDR1 and CDR2: SQVTM and ANQGSEA. The starting material was CD4+ or CD8+ T cells sorted from blood, obtained in a trial of the OX40 agonist ivuxolimab. The sequence was obtained from an adult with an advanced solid tumor such as melanoma, head and neck, liver or kidney cancer. This chain links TRBV29-1 with TRBJ2-5; tentative D call: TRBD2 (7 bases). CDR3 loop: CSVALGGANRETQYF. As DNA, the CDR3 is TGCAGCGTTGCTCTTGGGGGGGCAAATCGGGAGACCCAGTACTTC.